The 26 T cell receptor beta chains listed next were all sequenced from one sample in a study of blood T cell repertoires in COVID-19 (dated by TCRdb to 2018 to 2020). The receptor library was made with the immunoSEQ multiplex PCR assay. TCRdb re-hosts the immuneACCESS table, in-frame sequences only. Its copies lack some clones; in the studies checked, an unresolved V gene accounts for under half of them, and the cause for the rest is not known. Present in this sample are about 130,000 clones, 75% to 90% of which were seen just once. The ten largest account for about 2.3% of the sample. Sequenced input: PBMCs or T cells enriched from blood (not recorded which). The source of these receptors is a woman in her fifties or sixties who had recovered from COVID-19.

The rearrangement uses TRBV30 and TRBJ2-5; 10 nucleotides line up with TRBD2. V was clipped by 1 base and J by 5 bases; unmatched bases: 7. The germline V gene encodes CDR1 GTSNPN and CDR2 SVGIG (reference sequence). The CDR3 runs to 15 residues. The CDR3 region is CAWSGTSGRLETQYF. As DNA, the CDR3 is TGTGCCTGGAGTGGGACTAGCGGACGTCTGGAGACCCAGTACTTC.

The CDR3 spells CASRGQGSTYEQYF. CDR3 nucleotide sequence: TGCGCCAGCAGGGGACAGGGGTCGACCTACGAGCAGTACTTC. This chain uses TRBV10-2 with TRBJ2-7, with 10 bases fitting TRBD1. Per germline, CDR1 WSHSY and CDR2 SAAADI. The CDR3 is made up of 14 amino acids. V lost 6 bases and J lost 2; bases outside the gene matches: 4.

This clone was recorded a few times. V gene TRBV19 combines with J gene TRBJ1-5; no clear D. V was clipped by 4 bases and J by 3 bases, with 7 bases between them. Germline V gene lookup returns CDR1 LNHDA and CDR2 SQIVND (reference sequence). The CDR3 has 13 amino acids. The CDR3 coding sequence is TGTGCCAGTAGTAATGGCCTCAATCAGCCCCAGCATTTT. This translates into CASSNGLNQPQHF.

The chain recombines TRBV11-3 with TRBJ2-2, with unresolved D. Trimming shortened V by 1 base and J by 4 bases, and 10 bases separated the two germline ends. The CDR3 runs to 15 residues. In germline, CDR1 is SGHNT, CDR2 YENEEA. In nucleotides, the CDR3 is TGTGCCAGCAGCTTAGCTGGGCAGTCCACCGGGGAGCTGTTTTTT. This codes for CASSLAGQSTGELFF.

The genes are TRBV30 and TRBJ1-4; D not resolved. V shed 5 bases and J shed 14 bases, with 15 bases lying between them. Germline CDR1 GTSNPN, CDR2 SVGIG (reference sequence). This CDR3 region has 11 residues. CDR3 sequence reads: CAWADGERLFF. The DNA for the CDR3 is TGTGCCTGGGCAGACGGAGAAAGGCTGTTTTTT.

The CDR3 spells CASSAYTSGGSDTQYF. CDR3 bases: TGTGCCAGCAGTGCTTACACTAGCGGGGGTTCAGATACGCAGTATTTT. V usage is TRBV25-1 and J usage is TRBJ2-3; 11 bases align to TRBD2. CDR3 length equals 16 residues. Germline CDR1 is MGHDK and CDR2 is SYGVNS. The junction had 7 bases not matched to a gene; V was cut back by 4 bases and J by 4 bases.

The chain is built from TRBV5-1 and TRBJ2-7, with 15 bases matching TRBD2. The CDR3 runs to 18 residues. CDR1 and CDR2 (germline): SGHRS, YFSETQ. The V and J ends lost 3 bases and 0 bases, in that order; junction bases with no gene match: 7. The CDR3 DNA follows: TGCGCCAGCAGCTGGGGACTAGCGGGGGGCCGTAGCTCCTACGAGCAGTACTTC. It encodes CASSWGLAGGRSSYEQYF. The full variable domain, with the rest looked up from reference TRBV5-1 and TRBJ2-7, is KAGVTQTPRYLIKTRGQQVTLSCSPISGHRSVSWYQQTPGQGLQFLFEYFSETQRNKGNFPGRFSGRQFSNSRSEMNVSTLELGDSALYLCASSWGLAGGRSSYEQYFGPGTRLTVT.

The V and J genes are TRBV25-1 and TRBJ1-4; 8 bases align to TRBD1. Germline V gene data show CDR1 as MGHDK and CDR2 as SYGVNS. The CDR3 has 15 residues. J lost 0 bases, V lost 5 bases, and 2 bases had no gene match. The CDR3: CASSQQGATNEKLFF. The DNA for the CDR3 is TGTGCCAGCAGTCAACAGGGGGCAACTAATGAAAAACTGTTTTTT.

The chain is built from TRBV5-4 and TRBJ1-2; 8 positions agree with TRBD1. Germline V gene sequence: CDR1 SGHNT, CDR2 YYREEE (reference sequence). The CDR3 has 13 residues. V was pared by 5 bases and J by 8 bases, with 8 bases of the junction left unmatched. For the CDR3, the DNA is TGTGCCAGCAGAAACGCAGGGGGCGACGGCTACACCTTC. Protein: CASRNAGGDGYTF.

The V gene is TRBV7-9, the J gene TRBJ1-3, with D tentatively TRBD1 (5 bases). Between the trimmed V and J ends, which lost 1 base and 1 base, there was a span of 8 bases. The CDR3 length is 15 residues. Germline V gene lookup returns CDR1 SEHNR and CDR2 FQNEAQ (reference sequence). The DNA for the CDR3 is TGTGCCAGCAGCTTAGGAGCAGGGTCTGGAAACACCATATATTTT. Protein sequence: CASSLGAGSGNTIYF.

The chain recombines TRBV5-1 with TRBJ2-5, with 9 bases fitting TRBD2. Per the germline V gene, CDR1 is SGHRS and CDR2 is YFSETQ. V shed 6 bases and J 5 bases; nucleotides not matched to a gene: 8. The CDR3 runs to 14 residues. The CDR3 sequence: CASNPPGLAETQYF. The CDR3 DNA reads TGCGCCAGCAACCCCCCTGGACTAGCGGAGACCCAGTACTTC.

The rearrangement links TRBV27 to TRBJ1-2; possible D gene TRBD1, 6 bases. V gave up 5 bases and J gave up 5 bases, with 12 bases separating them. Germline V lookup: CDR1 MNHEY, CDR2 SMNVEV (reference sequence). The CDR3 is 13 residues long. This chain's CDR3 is CASSVRGGYGYTF. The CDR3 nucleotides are TGTGCCAGCAGTGTCAGGGGCGGATATGGCTACACCTTC.

The chain's CDR3 is CASSYTGANYGYTF. Written as DNA, the CDR3 is TGTGCCAGCAGTTACACAGGAGCTAACTATGGCTACACCTTC. The chain couples TRBV6-2 or TRBV6-3 to TRBJ1-2, with a weak D call TRBD1 (5 bases). Deletions cut 2 bases from V and 0 bases from J, with 7 bases between. The CDR3 has 14 amino acids. From germline, CDR1 is MNHEY and CDR2 SVGEGT.

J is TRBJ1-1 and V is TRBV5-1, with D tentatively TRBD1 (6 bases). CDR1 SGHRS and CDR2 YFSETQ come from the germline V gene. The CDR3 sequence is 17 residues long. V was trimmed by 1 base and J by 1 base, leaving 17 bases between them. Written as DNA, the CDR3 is TGCGCCAGCAGCTTGTTACAGGGTGTTTTGCGGAACACTGAAGCTTTCTTT. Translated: CASSLLQGVLRNTEAFF.

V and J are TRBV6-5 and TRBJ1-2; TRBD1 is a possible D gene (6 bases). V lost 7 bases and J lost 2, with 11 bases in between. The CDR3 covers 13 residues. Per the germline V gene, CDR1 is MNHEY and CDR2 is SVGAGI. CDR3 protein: CASKEGENYGYTF. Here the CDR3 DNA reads TGTGCCAGCAAAGAGGGGGAGAACTATGGCTACACCTTC.

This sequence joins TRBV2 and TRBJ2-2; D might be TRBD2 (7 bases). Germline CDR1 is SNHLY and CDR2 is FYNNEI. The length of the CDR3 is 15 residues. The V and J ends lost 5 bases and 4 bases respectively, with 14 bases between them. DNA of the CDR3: TGTGCCAGCAGTTATCTAGGGGGGGGCACCGGGGAGCTGTTTTTT. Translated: CASSYLGGGTGELFF.

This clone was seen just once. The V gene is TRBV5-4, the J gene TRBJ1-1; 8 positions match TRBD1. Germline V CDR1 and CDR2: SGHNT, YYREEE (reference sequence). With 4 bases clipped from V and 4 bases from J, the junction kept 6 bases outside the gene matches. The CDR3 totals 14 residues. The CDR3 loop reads CASSHNRGGTEAFF. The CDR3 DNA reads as TGTGCCAGCAGCCACAACAGGGGGGGCACTGAAGCTTTCTTT.

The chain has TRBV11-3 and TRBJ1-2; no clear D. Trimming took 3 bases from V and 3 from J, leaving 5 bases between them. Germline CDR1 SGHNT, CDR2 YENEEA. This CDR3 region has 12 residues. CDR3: CASSLSDYGYTF. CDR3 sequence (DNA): TGTGCCAGCAGCTTGAGCGACTATGGCTACACCTTC.

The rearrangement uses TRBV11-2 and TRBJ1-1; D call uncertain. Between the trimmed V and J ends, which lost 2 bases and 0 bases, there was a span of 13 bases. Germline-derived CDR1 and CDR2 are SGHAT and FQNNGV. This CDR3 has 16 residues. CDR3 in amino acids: CASSLLRVFMNTEAFF. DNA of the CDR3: TGTGCCAGCAGCTTATTGAGGGTTTTCATGAACACTGAAGCTTTCTTT. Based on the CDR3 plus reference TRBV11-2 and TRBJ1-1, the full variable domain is EAGVAQSPRYKIIEKRQSVAFWCNPISGHATLYWYQQILGQGPKLLIQFQNNGVVDDSQLPKDRFSAERLKGVDSTLKIQPAKLEDSAVYLCASSLLRVFMNTEAFFGQGTRLTVV.

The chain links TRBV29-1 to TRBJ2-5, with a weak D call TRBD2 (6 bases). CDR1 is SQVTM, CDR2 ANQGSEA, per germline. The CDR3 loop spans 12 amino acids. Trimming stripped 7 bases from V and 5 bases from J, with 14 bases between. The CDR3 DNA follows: TGCAGCGACCTGACTAGTGGGGAGACCCAGTACTTC. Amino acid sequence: CSDLTSGETQYF.

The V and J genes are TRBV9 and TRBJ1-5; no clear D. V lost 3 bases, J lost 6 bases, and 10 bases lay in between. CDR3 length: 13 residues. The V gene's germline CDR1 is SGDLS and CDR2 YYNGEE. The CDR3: CASSAGTFQPQHF. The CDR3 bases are TGTGCCAGCAGCGCGGGAACTTTTCAGCCCCAGCATTTT.

CDR3 sequence: CASSGLDRSSYEQYF. In nucleotides, the CDR3 is TGTGCCAGCAGCGGTTTGGACAGGAGCTCCTACGAGCAGTACTTC. The V call is TRBV7-9, the J call TRBJ2-7; 7 bases are a match to TRBD1. V dropped 5 bases and J dropped 0; count of bases not matched to a gene: 7. This CDR3 contains 15 residues. CDR1 is SEHNR and CDR2 is FQNEAQ in the germline V gene (reference sequence).

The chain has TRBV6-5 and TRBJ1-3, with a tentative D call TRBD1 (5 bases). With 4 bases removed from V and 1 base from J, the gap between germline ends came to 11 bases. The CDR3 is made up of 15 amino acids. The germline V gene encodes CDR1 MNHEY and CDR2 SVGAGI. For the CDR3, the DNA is TGTGCCAGCAGTTCCGCAGGGCTTTCTGGAAACACCATATATTTT. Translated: CASSSAGLSGNTIYF.

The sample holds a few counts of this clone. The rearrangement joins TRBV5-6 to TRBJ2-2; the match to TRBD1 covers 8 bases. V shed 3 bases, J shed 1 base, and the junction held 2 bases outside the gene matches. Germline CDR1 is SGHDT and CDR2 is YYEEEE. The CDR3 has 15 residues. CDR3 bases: TGTGCCAGCAGCTGGACAGGGTTGAACACCGGGGAGCTGTTTTTT. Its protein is CASSWTGLNTGELFF.

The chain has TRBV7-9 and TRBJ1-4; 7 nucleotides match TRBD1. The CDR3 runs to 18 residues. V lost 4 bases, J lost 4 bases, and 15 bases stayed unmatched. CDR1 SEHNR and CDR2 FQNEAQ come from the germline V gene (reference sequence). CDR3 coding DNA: TGTGCCAGCAGCTCGGCAGGGACAGTGGGGGGAGGTAATGAAAAACTGTTTTTT. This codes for CASSSAGTVGGGNEKLFF.

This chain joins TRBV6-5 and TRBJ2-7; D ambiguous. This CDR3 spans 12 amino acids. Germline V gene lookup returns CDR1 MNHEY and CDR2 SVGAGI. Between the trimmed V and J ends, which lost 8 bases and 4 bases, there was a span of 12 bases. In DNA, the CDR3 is TGTGCCAGCCTCGACACGAGTTACGAGCAGTACTTC. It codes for CASLDTSYEQYF.